This TCR beta chain was sequenced for a study of regulatory dendritic cells for organ transplantation. Study-wide results and caveats: The most alloreactive TCR clonotypes were found in resting memory CD8+ cells. The authors noted considerable between-person heterogeneity in alloreactive memory CD8+ cells. Mature dendritic cells appeared to drive more memory CD8+ clonal expansion than regulatory ones. Naive T cells showed high diversity, memory cells less, memory CD8+ least.

Details on this clone: No antigen is known for it.

Data came from immunoSEQ multiplex PCR; TCRdb stores just in-frame clones and leaves some out. The table shows around 30,000 clones, with around 82% occurring only once. The CDR3 covers 15 residues. Germline CDR1 reads MGHRA; CDR2 reads YSYEKL. V lost 2 bases, J lost 6 bases, and 5 bases stayed unmatched. The rearrangement links TRBV4-1 to TRBJ2-7; 12 bases map to TRBD1. Sequencing was carried out using naive CD8+ T cells from blood. Specified subset: CD45RA+ naive T cells. This TCR came from a human donor in good health. The CDR3 sequence: CASSQLGTGGSEQYF. The DNA for the CDR3 is TGCGCCAGCAGCCAACTGGGGACAGGGGGCTCCGAGCAGTACTTC.